Each of the 28 T cell receptor beta chains below was sequenced from the same sample in a study of blood T cell repertoires in COVID-19. Sequenced by immunoSEQ multiplex PCR; TCRdb stores in-frame clones only, minus some. The sample has a few hundred thousand clones; 70% to 90% are singletons. The sequencing input was peripheral blood. The receptors come from a man aged 18-30 years with active or convalescent COVID-19.

V gene TRBV5-1 combines with J gene TRBJ1-1; no reliable D call. The CDR3 contains 13 residues. Trimming stripped 1 base from V and 8 bases from J, with 12 bases between. Per germline, CDR1 SGHRS and CDR2 YFSETQ. The CDR3 DNA is TGCGCCAGCAGCTTGTTGGAGGGTCTAGAAGCTTTCTTT. As protein: CASSLLEGLEAFF.

This chain joins TRBV5-6 and TRBJ1-2; D unresolved. The CDR3 has 15 residues. The germline CDR1 and CDR2 sequences are SGHDT and YYEEEE. Trimming removed 4 bases at V and 6 bases at J, with 19 bases between. The CDR3 reads CASSPGLLTWDGYTF. DNA of the CDR3: TGTGCCAGCAGCCCCGGACTGCTGACTTGGGATGGCTACACCTTC.

V usage is TRBV7-2 and J usage is TRBJ1-2, with TRBD1 matching over 9 bases. The CDR3 totals 15 residues. The germline V gene has CDR1 SGHTA and CDR2 FQGNSA. The V and J ends lost 3 bases and 2 bases, in that order; junction bases with no gene match: 4. The CDR3 coding sequence is TGTGCCAGCAGCTTGGGACAGGGACCCAACTATGGCTACACCTTC. Encoded protein: CASSLGQGPNYGYTF.

The chain combines TRBV3-1 (or the pseudogene TRBV3-2) with TRBJ2-7; D is undetermined. V was trimmed by 2 bases and J by 2 bases, leaving 7 bases between them. Germline V lookup: CDR1 LGHDT, CDR2 YNNKEL (reference sequence). The CDR3 loop spans 13 amino acids. CDR3 in DNA: TGTGCCAGCAGCCAATTCCCCGCCTACGAGCAGTACTTC. Translation gives CASSQFPAYEQYF.

The chain joins TRBV12-3 or TRBV12-4 to TRBJ1-3, with no clear D. This CDR3 is 12 amino acids long. V lost 5 bases to trimming and J lost 4 bases, with 6 bases between them. The CDR3, as DNA: TGTGCCAGCAGTACAGTGGGAAACACCATATATTTT. This encodes CASSTVGNTIYF.

This chain connects TRBV5-6 to TRBJ2-5, with D perhaps matching TRBD2 (5 bases). Germline loops: CDR1 SGHDT, CDR2 YYEEEE. The CDR3 runs to 16 residues. V lost 6 bases and J 1 base, leaving 19 bases between the germline ends. The CDR3 coding sequence is TGTGCCAGCAACGCCGGAGGCGGAATACGCCAAGAGACCCAGTACTTC. The encoded protein is CASNAGGGIRQETQYF.

J is TRBJ1-2 and V is TRBV4-3; perhaps TRBD1 as D (5 bases). This CDR3 region has 13 residues. V shed 0 bases and J shed 5 bases, with 7 bases lying between them. Per germline, CDR1 LGHNA and CDR2 YSLEER. The CDR3 reads CASSQDSGYGYTF. In nucleotides, the CDR3 is TGCGCCAGCAGCCAAGACTCAGGGTATGGCTACACCTTC.

The chain carries TRBV6-2 or TRBV6-3 and TRBJ1-2; a weak D match, TRBD1 (5 bases). The V gene lost 0 bases and the J gene lost 0 bases, with 8 bases spanning the gap. The CDR3 covers 15 residues. From germline, CDR1 is MNHEY and CDR2 SVGEGT. The CDR3 here is CASSYSTVTNYGYTF. The CDR3 DNA reads TGTGCCAGCAGTTACTCGACAGTTACTAACTATGGCTACACCTTC.

This clone was seen only a few times. V usage is TRBV11-2 and J usage is TRBJ1-3; TRBD1 aligns across 7 bases. Germline V gene sequence: CDR1 SGHAT, CDR2 FQNNGV. The CDR3 runs to 16 residues. Trimming cost V 4 bases and J 4 bases; bases outside gene matches: 10. The CDR3 loop is CASSSSTEGAGNTIYF. CDR3 DNA: TGTGCCAGCAGCTCCTCAACGGAGGGGGCGGGAAACACCATATATTTT.

This clone was observed a handful of times. The chain has TRBV12-3 or TRBV12-4 and TRBJ1-1; no definite D call. CDR3 size: 13 residues. The germline V and J ends were trimmed by 5 bases and 1 base, with 8 bases remaining between them. CDR3 nucleotide sequence: TGTGCCAGCAGTCCAAATAGGAACACTGAAGCTTTCTTT. Its translation is CASSPNRNTEAFF.

The gene calls are TRBV7-6 and TRBJ2-7; D perhaps matches TRBD2 (6 bases). The CDR3 extends over 14 amino acids. CDR1 and CDR2 from the germline V gene are SGHVS and FNYEAQ. Trimming took 5 bases from V and 3 from J, leaving 14 bases between them. This CDR3 is CASSAQTSDYEQYF. CDR3 DNA: TGTGCCAGCAGCGCACAGACTAGTGACTACGAGCAGTACTTC. Looking up the rest from reference TRBV7-6 and TRBJ2-7 gives the full variable domain: GAGVSQSPRYKVTKRGQDVALRCDPISGHVSLYWYRQALGQGPEFLTYFNYEAQQDKSGLPNDRFSAERPEGSISTLTIQRTEQRDSAMYRCASSAQTSDYEQYFGPGTRLTVT.

This clone was counted between two and nine times. The J gene is TRBJ2-1, the V gene TRBV4-2, with TRBD2 identical over 10 bases. The CDR3 covers 19 residues. The V gene end was trimmed by 1 base and the J gene end by 0 bases; junction bases not matched to a gene: 9. Germline assignment: CDR1 LGHNA and CDR2 YNFKEQ. CDR3 amino acids: CASSQGLAGATSSYNEQFF. The DNA of the CDR3 is TGTGCCAGCAGCCAAGGTCTAGCGGGGGCGACTAGCTCCTACAATGAGCAGTTCTTC.

The chain recombines TRBV7-2 with TRBJ2-1; 11 bases agree with TRBD2. Germline CDR1 and CDR2: SGHTA and FQGNSA. The CDR3 consists of 16 residues. The junction had 7 bases not matched to a gene; V was cut back by 4 bases and J by 5 bases. CDR3 protein: CASSYPKLAGDNEQFF. DNA of the CDR3: TGTGCCAGCAGCTACCCCAAACTAGCGGGGGACAATGAGCAGTTCTTC. Filled out from reference TRBV7-2 and TRBJ2-1, the complete variable domain reads GAGVSQSPSNKVTEKGKDVELRCDPISGHTALYWYRQSLGQGLEFLIYFQGNSAPDKSGLPSDRFSAERTGGSVSTLTIQRTQQEDSAVYLCASSYPKLAGDNEQFFGPGTRLTVL.

This chain joins TRBV2 and TRBJ2-5, with 7 nucleotides matching TRBD1. The CDR3 length is 13 residues. The V gene end was trimmed by 4 bases and the J gene end by 5 bases; junction bases not matched to a gene: 4. The V gene's germline CDR1 is SNHLY and CDR2 FYNNEI. The CDR3 region is CASSVDRDETQYF. In DNA, the CDR3 is TGTGCCAGCAGTGTCGACAGGGATGAGACCCAGTACTTC.

This clone has just one count. The V and J genes are TRBV12-3 or TRBV12-4 and TRBJ2-1; TRBD1 matches at 10 bases. CDR3 length: 13 residues. The J segment lost 9 bases and the V segment lost 5 bases, leaving 4 bases of the junction unmatched. As DNA, the CDR3 is TGTGCCAGCAGTCGGGGACAGGGGTCTGAGCAGTTCTTC. This codes for CASSRGQGSEQFF.

V gene TRBV29-1 combines with J gene TRBJ1-2; 7 nucleotides line up with TRBD1. Trimming took 7 bases from V and 4 from J; bases not matched to a gene: 9. Per germline, CDR1 SQVTM and CDR2 ANQGSEA. CDR3 size: 13 residues. The DNA for the CDR3 is TGCAGCGCACGGACAGGTGCACTCTATGGCTACACCTTC. Its protein product is CSARTGALYGYTF.

This sequence joins TRBV29-1 and TRBJ2-1; maybe TRBD2 (5 bases). V was cut by 6 bases and J by 4 bases, with 16 bases left in between. Per germline, CDR1 SQVTM and CDR2 ANQGSEA. The length of the CDR3 is 14 residues. CDR3 DNA sequence: TGCAGCGTCGCAGGACTGATGAATTACAATGAGCAGTTCTTC. Translation: CSVAGLMNYNEQFF.

This sequence joins TRBV9 and TRBJ1-2; D remains unclear. The CDR3 covers 14 residues. V lost 3 bases, J lost 0 bases, and 9 bases lay in between. Germline V CDR1 and CDR2: SGDLS, YYNGEE. The CDR3: CASSDSGANYGYTF. The CDR3, as DNA: TGTGCCAGCAGCGACTCCGGGGCTAACTATGGCTACACCTTC.

V gene TRBV24-1 combines with J gene TRBJ1-2, with D uncertain. CDR3 length equals 13 residues. Germline assignment: CDR1 KGHDR and CDR2 SFDVKD. V dropped 9 bases and J dropped 0 bases, with 10 bases sitting between them. CDR3 amino acids: CATPRLANYGYTF. The DNA of the CDR3 is TGTGCCACCCCTCGATTAGCTAACTATGGCTACACCTTC.

This clone was observed a single time. The J gene is TRBJ2-3, the V gene TRBV5-1; TRBD1 matches 7 bases. V gave up 4 bases and J gave up 7 bases; unmatched junction bases: 9. CDR1 is SGHRS and CDR2 is YFSETQ in the germline V gene. The CDR3 has 14 residues. DNA for the CDR3: TGCGCCAGCAGCCGAACGACAGGGAGCTATACGCAGTATTTT. Its translation is CASSRTTGSYTQYF.

The gene calls are TRBV29-1 and TRBJ1-2, with 10 bases aligning to TRBD1. Germline loops: CDR1 SQVTM, CDR2 ANQGSEA. V lost 6 bases, J lost 7 bases, and 14 bases stayed unmatched. The CDR3 has 15 amino acids. The CDR3 nucleotides are TGCAGCGTAGTCGGACAGGGGGACGAATGGGCTGGCTACACCTTC. Protein: CSVVGQGDEWAGYTF.

The V gene is TRBV13, the J gene TRBJ1-1, with D possibly being TRBD1 (5 bases). Per the germline V gene, CDR1 is PRHDT and CDR2 is FYEKMQ (reference sequence). V was clipped by 3 bases and J by 3 bases, with 8 bases between them. The CDR3 runs to 13 residues. The CDR3 here is CASSFGHYTEAFF. CDR3 bases: TGTGCCAGCAGCTTCGGACATTACACTGAAGCTTTCTTT.

This chain connects TRBV5-7 to TRBJ2-6; D perhaps matches TRBD1 (5 bases). TRBV5-7 carries the ORF label, with uncertain function. The germline V and J ends were trimmed by 4 bases and 4 bases, with 6 bases remaining between them. CDR3 length: 13 residues. The CDR3 region is CASSHRGANVLTF. The CDR3 DNA follows: TGTGCCAGCAGCCACAGGGGGGCCAACGTCCTGACTTTC.

The chain employs TRBV5-1 and TRBJ1-2; 10 bases fit TRBD1. This CDR3 has 17 residues. V lost 4 bases, J lost 6 bases, and 15 bases stayed unmatched. Germline assignment: CDR1 SGHRS and CDR2 YFSETQ. CDR3 nucleotides: TGCGCCAGCAGCAAAGGGACAGGGGAAAGTCGCCAAGATGGCTACACCTTC. This codes for CASSKGTGESRQDGYTF. The full variable domain, its missing parts supplied by reference TRBV5-1 and TRBJ1-2, is KAGVTQTPRYLIKTRGQQVTLSCSPISGHRSVSWYQQTPGQGLQFLFEYFSETQRNKGNFPGRFSGRQFSNSRSEMNVSTLELGDSALYLCASSKGTGESRQDGYTFGSGTRLTVV.

The chain has TRBV6-2 or TRBV6-3 and TRBJ2-5; TRBD2 aligns across 9 bases. The germline V gene has CDR1 MNHEY and CDR2 SVGEGT. V trimming: 4 bases; J trimming: 5 bases; junction bases outside the gene matches: 2. CDR3 size: 13 residues. The CDR3 DNA is TGTGCCAGCAGTTGGCGGGGGGGGGAGACCCAGTACTTC. It yields the protein CASSWRGGETQYF.

The chain couples TRBV2 to TRBJ2-3; 10 bases match TRBD2. The germline V gene has CDR1 SNHLY and CDR2 FYNNEI. The CDR3 runs to 15 residues. V gave up 4 bases and J gave up 1 base; unmatched junction bases: 2. The CDR3 is CASSGGLAGTDTQYF. The CDR3 DNA reads as TGTGCCAGCAGTGGTGGACTAGCGGGCACAGATACGCAGTATTTT.

The chain combines TRBV30 with TRBJ1-1; TRBD1 matches 9 bases. The CDR3 totals 13 residues. The V gene end was trimmed by 3 bases and the J gene end by 6 bases; junction bases not matched to a gene: 5. Germline CDR1 and CDR2: GTSNPN and SVGIG (reference sequence). The CDR3 region is CAWSGDRAPEAFF. In DNA form, the CDR3 reads TGTGCCTGGAGCGGGGACAGGGCGCCTGAAGCTTTCTTT.

This clone was recorded once. The gene calls are TRBV3-1 (or the pseudogene TRBV3-2) and TRBJ1-2; 11 bases align to TRBD1. After removal of 2 bases from V and 0 bases from J, the junction contained 2 bases not matched to a gene. The CDR3 consists of 16 residues. Germline CDR1 reads LGHDT; CDR2 reads YNNKEL (reference sequence). The CDR3 sequence: CASSQSDRGPNYGYTF. CDR3 coding DNA: TGTGCCAGCAGCCAATCGGACAGGGGGCCTAACTATGGCTACACCTTC.